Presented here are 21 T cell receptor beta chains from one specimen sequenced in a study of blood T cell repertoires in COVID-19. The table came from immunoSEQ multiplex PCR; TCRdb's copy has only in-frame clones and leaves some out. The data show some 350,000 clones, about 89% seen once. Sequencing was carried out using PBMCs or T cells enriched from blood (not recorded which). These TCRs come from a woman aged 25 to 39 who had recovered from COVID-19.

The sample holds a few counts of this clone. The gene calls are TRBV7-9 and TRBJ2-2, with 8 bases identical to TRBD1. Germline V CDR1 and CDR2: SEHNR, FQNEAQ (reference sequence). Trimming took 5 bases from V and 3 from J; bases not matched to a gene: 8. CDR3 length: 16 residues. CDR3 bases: TGTGCCAGCAGCCCCGAAGGACAGGGTTACACCGGGGAGCTGTTTTTT. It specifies CASSPEGQGYTGELFF.

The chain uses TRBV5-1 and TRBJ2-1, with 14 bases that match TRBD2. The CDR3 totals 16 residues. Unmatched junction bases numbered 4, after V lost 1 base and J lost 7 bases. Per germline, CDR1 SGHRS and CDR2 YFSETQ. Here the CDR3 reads CASSLHGTSGGNEQFF. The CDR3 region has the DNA TGCGCCAGCAGCTTGCACGGGACTAGCGGGGGAAATGAGCAGTTCTTC.

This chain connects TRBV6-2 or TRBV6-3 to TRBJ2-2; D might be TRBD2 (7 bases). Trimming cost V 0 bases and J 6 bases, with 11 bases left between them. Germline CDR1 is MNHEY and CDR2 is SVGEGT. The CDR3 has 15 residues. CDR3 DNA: TGTGCCAGCAGTTACTCGGGGGGGGCGGCCGGGGAGCTGTTTTTT. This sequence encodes CASSYSGGAAGELFF.

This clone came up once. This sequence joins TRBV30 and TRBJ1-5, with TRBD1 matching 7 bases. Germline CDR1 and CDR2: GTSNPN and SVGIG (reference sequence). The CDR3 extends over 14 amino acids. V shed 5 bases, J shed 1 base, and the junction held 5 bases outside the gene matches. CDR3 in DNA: TGTGCCTGGGGCAGGGGGTCCAGCAATCAGCCCCAGCATTTT. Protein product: CAWGRGSSNQPQHF. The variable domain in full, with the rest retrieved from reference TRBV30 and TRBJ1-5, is SQTIHQWPATLVQPVGSPLSLECTVEGTSNPNLYWYRQAAGRGLQLLFYSVGIGQISSEVPQNLSASRPQDRQFILSSKKLLLSDSGFYLCAWGRGSSNQPQHFGDGTRLSIL.

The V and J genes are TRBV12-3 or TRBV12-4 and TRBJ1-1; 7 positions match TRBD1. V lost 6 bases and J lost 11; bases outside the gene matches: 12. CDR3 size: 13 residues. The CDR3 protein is CASRHNRGLSAFF. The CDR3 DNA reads TGTGCCAGCAGGCATAACAGGGGACTCAGCGCTTTCTTT.

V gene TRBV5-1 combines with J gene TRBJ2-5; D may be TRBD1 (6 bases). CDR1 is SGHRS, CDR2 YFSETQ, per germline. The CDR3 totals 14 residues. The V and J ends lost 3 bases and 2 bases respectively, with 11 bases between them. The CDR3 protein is CASSSGQPQETQYF. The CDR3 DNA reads TGCGCCAGCAGCTCCGGACAGCCGCAAGAGACCCAGTACTTC.

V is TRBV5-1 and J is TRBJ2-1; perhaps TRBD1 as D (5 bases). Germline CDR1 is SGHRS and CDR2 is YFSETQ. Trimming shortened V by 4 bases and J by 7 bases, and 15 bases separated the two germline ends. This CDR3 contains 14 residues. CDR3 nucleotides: TGCGCCAGCAGCGGCAGTTGGGGCCAGAATGAGCAGTTCTTC. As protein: CASSGSWGQNEQFF.

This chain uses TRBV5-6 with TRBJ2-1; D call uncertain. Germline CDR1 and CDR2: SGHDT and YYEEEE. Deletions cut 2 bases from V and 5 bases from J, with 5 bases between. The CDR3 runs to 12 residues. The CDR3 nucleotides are TGTGCCAGCAGCTTAATCAACAATGAGCAGTTCTTC. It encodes CASSLINNEQFF.

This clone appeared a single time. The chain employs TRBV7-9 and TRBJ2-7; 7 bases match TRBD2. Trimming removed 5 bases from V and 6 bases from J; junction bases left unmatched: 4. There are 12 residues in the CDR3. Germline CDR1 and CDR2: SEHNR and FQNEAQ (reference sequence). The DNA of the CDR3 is TGTGCCAGCAGCCCGGGGGGACTCGAGCAGTACTTC. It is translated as CASSPGGLEQYF.

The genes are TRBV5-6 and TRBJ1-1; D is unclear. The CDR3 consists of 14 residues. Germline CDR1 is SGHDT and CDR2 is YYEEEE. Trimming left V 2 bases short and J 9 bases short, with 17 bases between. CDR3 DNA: TGTGCCAGCAGCTTAGACCGGGAACTCAGGAAAGCTTTCTTT. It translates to CASSLDRELRKAFF.

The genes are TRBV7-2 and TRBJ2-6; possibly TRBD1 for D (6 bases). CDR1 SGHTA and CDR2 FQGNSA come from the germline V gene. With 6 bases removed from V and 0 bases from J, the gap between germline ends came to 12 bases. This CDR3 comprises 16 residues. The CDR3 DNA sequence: TGTGCCAGCAGTGACAGGATTTTCTCTGGGGCCAACGTCCTGACTTTC. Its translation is CASSDRIFSGANVLTF. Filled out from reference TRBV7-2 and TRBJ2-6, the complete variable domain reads GAGVSQSPSNKVTEKGKDVELRCDPISGHTALYWYRQSLGQGLEFLIYFQGNSAPDKSGLPSDRFSAERTGGSVSTLTIQRTQQEDSAVYLCASSDRIFSGANVLTFGAGSRLTVL.

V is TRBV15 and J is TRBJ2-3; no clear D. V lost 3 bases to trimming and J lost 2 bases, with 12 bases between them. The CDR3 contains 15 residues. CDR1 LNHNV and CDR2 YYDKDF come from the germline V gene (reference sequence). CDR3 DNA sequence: TGTGCCACCAGCAGCCCATTTAACACCACAGATACGCAGTATTTT. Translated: CATSSPFNTTDTQYF.

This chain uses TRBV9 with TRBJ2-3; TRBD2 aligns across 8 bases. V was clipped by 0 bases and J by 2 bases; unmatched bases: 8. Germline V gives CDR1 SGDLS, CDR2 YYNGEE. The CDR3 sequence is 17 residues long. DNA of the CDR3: TGTGCCAGCAGCGTAGTGAGCGGGGGTTGGTCCACAGATACGCAGTATTTT. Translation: CASSVVSGGWSTDTQYF.

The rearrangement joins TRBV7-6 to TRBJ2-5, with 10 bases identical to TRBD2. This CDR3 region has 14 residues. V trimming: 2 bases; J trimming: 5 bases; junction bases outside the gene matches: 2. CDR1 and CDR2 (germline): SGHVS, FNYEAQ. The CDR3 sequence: CASSLIAGGETQYF. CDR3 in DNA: TGTGCCAGCAGCTTAATAGCGGGGGGTGAGACCCAGTACTTC.

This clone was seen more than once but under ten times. CDR3 residues: CASRSPGLKTAGELFF. The CDR3 DNA sequence: TGTGCCAGCAGGTCCCCGGGACTAAAAACAGCGGGGGAGCTGTTTTTT. The rearrangement joins TRBV11-2 to TRBJ2-2; TRBD2 matches at 7 bases. This CDR3 contains 16 residues. Germline CDR1 reads SGHAT; CDR2 reads FQNNGV. J was trimmed by 8 bases and V by 6 bases; bases with no gene match: 15.

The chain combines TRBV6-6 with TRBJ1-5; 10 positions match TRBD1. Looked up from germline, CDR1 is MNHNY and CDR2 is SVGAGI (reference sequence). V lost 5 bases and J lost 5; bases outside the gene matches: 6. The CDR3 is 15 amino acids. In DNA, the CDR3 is TGTGCCAGCAGTAATGACAGGGGGCGGCATCAGCCCCAGCATTTT. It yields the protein CASSNDRGRHQPQHF.

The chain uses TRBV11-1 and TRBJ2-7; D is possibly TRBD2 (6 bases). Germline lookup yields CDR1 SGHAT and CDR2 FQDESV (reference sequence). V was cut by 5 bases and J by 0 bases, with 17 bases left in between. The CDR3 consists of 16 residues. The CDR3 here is CASSPGGRPSSYEQYF. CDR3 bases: TGTGCCAGCAGCCCCGGGGGACGGCCGAGCTCCTACGAGCAGTACTTC.

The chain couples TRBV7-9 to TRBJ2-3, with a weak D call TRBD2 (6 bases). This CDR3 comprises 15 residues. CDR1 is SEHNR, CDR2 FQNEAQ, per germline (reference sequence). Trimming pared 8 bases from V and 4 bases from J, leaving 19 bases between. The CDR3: CASGTSLSRADTQYF. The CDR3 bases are TGTGCCAGCGGGACTTCTTTGTCGCGGGCAGATACGCAGTATTTT.

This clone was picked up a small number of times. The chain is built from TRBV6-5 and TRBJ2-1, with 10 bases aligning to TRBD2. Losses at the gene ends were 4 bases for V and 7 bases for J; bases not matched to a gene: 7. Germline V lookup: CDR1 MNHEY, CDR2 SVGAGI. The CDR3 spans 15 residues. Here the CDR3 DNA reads TGTGCCAGCAGTTTTTCTAGCGGGGGCCCGAATGAGCAGTTCTTC. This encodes CASSFSSGGPNEQFF.

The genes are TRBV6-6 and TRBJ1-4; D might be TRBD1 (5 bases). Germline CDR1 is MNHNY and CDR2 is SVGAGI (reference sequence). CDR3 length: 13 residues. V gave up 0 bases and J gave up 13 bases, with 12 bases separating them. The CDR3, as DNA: TGTGCCAGCAGTTACTCGAAACAGGTACCACTGTTTTTT. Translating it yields CASSYSKQVPLFF.

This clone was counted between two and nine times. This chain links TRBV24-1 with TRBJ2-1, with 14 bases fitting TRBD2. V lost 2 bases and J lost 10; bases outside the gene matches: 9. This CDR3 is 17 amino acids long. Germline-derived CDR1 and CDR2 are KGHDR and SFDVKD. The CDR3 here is CATSDSRLAGGPGEQFF. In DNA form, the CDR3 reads TGTGCCACCAGTGATTCCAGACTAGCGGGGGGGCCTGGGGAGCAGTTCTTC.